One sample yielded the 12 T cell receptor beta chains listed below, sequenced in a study of PD-L1 blockade in urothelial cancer. Time point indicated: peripheral blood 6 weeks after treatment start. Sequencing was performed with immunoSEQ multiplex PCR; in TCRdb, only in-frame clones are kept and a portion is missing. The sample holds roughly 100,000 clones; 75% to 90% are singletons and the top ten take around 8%. Sequencing used PBMCs, obtained around atezolizumab (anti-PD-L1) treatment. Receptor source: a man between 65 and 85 years old with urothelial cancer.

V gene TRBV4-1 combines with J gene TRBJ2-1; TRBD2 aligns across 11 bases. The CDR3 has 17 amino acids. With 0 bases clipped from V and 7 bases from J, the junction kept 8 bases outside the gene matches. The germline V gene has CDR1 MGHRA and CDR2 YSYEKL. The CDR3 nucleotides are TGCGCCAGCAGCCAAGAACAGCTAGCGGGAGGAAGGAATGAGCAGTTCTTC. The encoded protein is CASSQEQLAGGRNEQFF.

V usage is TRBV6-6 and J usage is TRBJ2-5; TRBD2 aligns across 9 bases. This CDR3 has 15 residues. The ends lost 0 bases at V and 4 bases at J; junction bases unmatched: 3. Looked up from germline, CDR1 is MNHNY and CDR2 is SVGAGI (reference sequence). The CDR3 is CASSYSGGGAETQYF. The CDR3 coding sequence is TGTGCCAGCAGTTACTCAGGCGGGGGGGCAGAGACCCAGTACTTC.

The V gene is TRBV19, the J gene TRBJ2-7; D gene unclear. The germline V gene encodes CDR1 LNHDA and CDR2 SQIVND (reference sequence). The CDR3 consists of 14 residues. Trimming pared 3 bases from V and 3 bases from J, leaving 12 bases between. The CDR3 spells CASSIDELDYEQYF. The CDR3 DNA is TGTGCCAGTAGTATCGATGAACTCGACTACGAGCAGTACTTC. The full variable domain, with the rest looked up from reference TRBV19 and TRBJ2-7, is DGGITQSPKYLFRKEGQNVTLSCEQNLNHDAMYWYRQDPGQGLRLIYYSQIVNDFQKGDIAEGYSVSREKKESFPLTVTSAQKNPTAFYLCASSIDELDYEQYFGPGTRLTVT.

This clone was seen a few times. The chain employs TRBV19 and TRBJ1-5; D remains ambiguous. The CDR3 consists of 15 residues. V shed 5 bases and J shed 0 bases, with 11 bases lying between them. The V gene's germline CDR1 is LNHDA and CDR2 SQIVND (reference sequence). Here the CDR3 DNA reads TGTGCCAGTAGTCCCGGGTCCGATAGCAATCAGCCCCAGCATTTT. Protein product: CASSPGSDSNQPQHF.

The V and J genes are TRBV7-3 and TRBJ2-1, with 7 bases fitting TRBD1. The V gene end was trimmed by 4 bases and the J gene end by 9 bases; junction bases not matched to a gene: 12. CDR3 size: 15 residues. CDR1 is SGHTA and CDR2 is FQGTGA in the germline V gene. For the CDR3, the DNA is TGTGCCAGCAGCTCACCCGGCAGGGGGATAGGTGAGCAGTTCTTC. Protein sequence: CASSSPGRGIGEQFF.

V usage is TRBV18 and J usage is TRBJ1-2; D gene ambiguous. The CDR3 is 14 residues long. Germline CDR1 is KGHSH and CDR2 is LQKENI. Trimming took off 2 bases at V and 1 base at J, with 8 bases between the two ends. CDR3 protein: CASSPEAVNYGYTF. CDR3 in DNA: TGTGCCAGCTCACCAGAGGCGGTTAACTATGGCTACACCTTC.

In DNA, the CDR3 is TGTGCCAGTAGTTCTAGCGGGGGGACACCCTACTACAATGAGCAGTTCTTC. It specifies CASSSSGGTPYYNEQFF. This rearrangement joins TRBV19 to TRBJ2-1, with TRBD2 matching over 11 bases. CDR3 length: 17 residues. Germline-derived CDR1 and CDR2 are LNHDA and SQIVND (reference sequence). J gave up 3 bases and V 5 bases, and 9 bases lay outside the gene matches.

This chain connects TRBV9 to TRBJ1-4; D gene ambiguous. Per germline, CDR1 SGDLS and CDR2 YYNGEE. The V end was cut by 0 bases, the J end by 3 bases, with 9 bases between. The CDR3 sequence is 15 residues long. CDR3 coding DNA: TGTGCCAGCAGCGTAGGAGTGAACCCTAATGAAAAACTGTTTTTT. This translates into CASSVGVNPNEKLFF.

J is TRBJ1-1 and V is TRBV15; D is unclear. Per germline, CDR1 LNHNV and CDR2 YYDKDF (reference sequence). Trimming took off 3 bases at V and 1 base at J, with 9 bases between the two ends. CDR3 length: 14 residues. The CDR3 protein is CATSSRVPNTEAFF. CDR3 nucleotide sequence: TGTGCCACCAGCAGCCGGGTTCCGAACACTGAAGCTTTCTTT.

The chain joins TRBV1 to TRBJ1-2. TRBV1 is classified as a pseudogene. This CDR3 region has 16 residues. CDR3 sequence reads: CTSSQDSPGVLYGYTF. The CDR3, as DNA: TGCACCAGCAGCCAAGATTCCCCCGGGGTTCTCTACGGCTACACCTTC.

The chain uses TRBV27 and TRBJ2-2, with D tentatively TRBD1 (6 bases). The germline V gene encodes CDR1 MNHEY and CDR2 SMNVEV (reference sequence). V was cut by 2 bases and J by 1 base, with 8 bases left in between. CDR3 length equals 15 residues. In DNA, the CDR3 is TGTGCCAGCAGTTTACAGGGGCTGAACACCGGGGAGCTGTTTTTT. It is translated as CASSLQGLNTGELFF.

The chain recombines TRBV5-4 with TRBJ2-5, with TRBD1 matching 7 bases. The length of the CDR3 is 14 residues. J was trimmed by 4 bases and V by 1 base; bases with no gene match: 4. The V gene's germline CDR1 is SGHNT and CDR2 YYREEE (reference sequence). The CDR3 DNA reads as TGTGCCAGCAGCTTGAAACAGGGGATAGAGACCCAGTACTTC. Its translation is CASSLKQGIETQYF.